This TCR beta chain was recorded in a study of blood T cells in healthy people across ages. For the second PCR, which ran for 7 to 11 cycles, a sample-barcoded 5' primer and a J-beta primer mix were used. Each CDR3 protein is one row after TCRdb ran MiXCR on the 5' RACE reads. The sample lists hundreds of thousands of distinct CDR3 sequences, 20% to 30% occurring once. Russia was home to the donors, healthy Caucasian individuals aged about 6 to 100. CDR3 length: 15 amino acids. Per germline, CDR1 LGHNA and CDR2 YSLEER. V dropped 1 base and J dropped 0 bases, with 7 bases sitting between them. This sample also appeared in a second study, on T cells of mothers and their children.

This chain connects TRBV4-3 to TRBJ2-4; no firm D call. The receptor was isolated from a boy aged 10-17 years in good health. Sequenced input: blood. The CDR3 reads CASSQAVLAKNIQYF. CDR3 in DNA: TGCGCCAGCAGCCAAGCGGTCTTAGCCAAAAACATTCAGTACTTC.